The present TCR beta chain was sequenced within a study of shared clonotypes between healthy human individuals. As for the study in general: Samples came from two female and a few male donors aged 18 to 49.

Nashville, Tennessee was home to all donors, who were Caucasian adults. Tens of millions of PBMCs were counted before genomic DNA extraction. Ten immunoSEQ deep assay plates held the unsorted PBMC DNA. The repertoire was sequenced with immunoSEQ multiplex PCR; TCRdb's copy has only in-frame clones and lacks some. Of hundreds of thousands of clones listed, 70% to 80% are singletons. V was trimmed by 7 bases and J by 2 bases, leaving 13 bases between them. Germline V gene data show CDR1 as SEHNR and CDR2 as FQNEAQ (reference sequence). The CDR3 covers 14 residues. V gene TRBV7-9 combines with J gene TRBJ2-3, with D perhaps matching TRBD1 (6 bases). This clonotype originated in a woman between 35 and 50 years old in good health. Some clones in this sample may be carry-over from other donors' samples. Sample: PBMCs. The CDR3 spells CASIRTELTDTQYF. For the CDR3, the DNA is TGTGCCAGCATCAGGACAGAACTCACAGATACGCAGTATTTT.